The 8 T cell receptor beta chains in this list originate from one sample, sequenced in a study of control samples from healthy donors and cancer patients. Assay used: immunoSEQ multiplex PCR; TCRdb lists only in-frame clones, some missing. The sample has 65,000 to 90,000 clones, around 93% seen once; the top ten hold over 2.5%. Sequenced material: blood. Receptor source: a woman in her 30s in good health.

This rearrangement joins TRBV2 to TRBJ1-4; 7 bases align to TRBD1. Germline V gene lookup returns CDR1 SNHLY and CDR2 FYNNEI. The CDR3 is 17 amino acids. V shed 4 bases and J 0 bases; nucleotides not matched to a gene: 8. CDR3 amino acids: CASSAPPGGATNEKLFF. Written as DNA, the CDR3 is TGTGCCAGCAGTGCTCCCCCAGGGGGAGCAACTAATGAAAAACTGTTTTTT.

This chain links TRBV5-1 with TRBJ1-6; weak D call: TRBD1 (5 bases). The CDR3 length is 15 residues. Germline-derived CDR1 and CDR2 are SGHRS and YFSETQ. V was cut by 4 bases and J by 7 bases, with 15 bases left in between. The CDR3 bases are TGCGCCAGCAGCCCGAGTCCAGGGACCAATTCACCCCTCCACTTT. This translates into CASSPSPGTNSPLHF.

This clone was recorded a few times. The gene calls are TRBV27 and TRBJ1-2; perhaps TRBD1 as D (5 bases). The CDR3 is made up of 15 amino acids. Germline CDR1 and CDR2: MNHEY and SMNVEV (reference sequence). The germline V and J ends were trimmed by 3 bases and 5 bases, with 16 bases remaining between them. For the CDR3, the DNA is TGTGCCAGCAGTTTGGGGCCATACGAAACTTATGGCTACACCTTC. It translates to CASSLGPYETYGYTF.

The chain is built from TRBV6-5 and TRBJ1-1, with D possibly TRBD1 on 6 matching bases. Looked up from germline, CDR1 is MNHEY and CDR2 is SVGAGI. Trimming took 7 bases from V and 5 from J, leaving 20 bases between them. This CDR3 is built from 15 residues. The chain's CDR3 is CASIAQGREGTEAFF. CDR3 bases: TGTGCCAGCATCGCACAGGGACGTGAGGGGACTGAAGCTTTCTTT.

This clone has just one count. This rearrangement joins TRBV5-1 to TRBJ2-7, with D possibly being TRBD1 or TRBD2 (5 bases each). V lost 3 bases and J 6 bases, leaving 25 bases between the germline ends. CDR3 length: 17 amino acids. CDR1 is SGHRS and CDR2 is YFSETQ in the germline V gene. In nucleotides, the CDR3 is TGCGCCAGCAGCTCCCGGTCGGGGCAAACGGTATTCCGCGAGCAGTACTTC. Protein sequence: CASSSRSGQTVFREQYF.

The gene calls are TRBV5-6 and TRBJ2-1; 7 positions agree with TRBD2. The CDR3 is made up of 15 amino acids. Germline CDR1 SGHDT, CDR2 YYEEEE. J was trimmed by 7 bases and V by 0 bases; bases with no gene match: 7. CDR3 DNA: TGTGCCAGCAGCTTGGAGGCGGGGGAGATGAATGAGCAGTTCTTC. Amino acid sequence: CASSLEAGEMNEQFF.

The genes are TRBV5-6 and TRBJ1-6; possible D gene TRBD1, 5 bases. Deletions cut 1 base from V and 10 bases from J, with 9 bases between. CDR3 length: 13 amino acids. Germline assignment: CDR1 SGHDT and CDR2 YYEEEE. This chain's CDR3 is CASSLQGTSPLHF. The CDR3 nucleotides read TGTGCCAGCAGCTTGCAGGGCACCTCACCCCTCCACTTT.

The J gene is TRBJ2-3, the V gene TRBV24-1, with 7 nucleotides matching TRBD2. V dropped 5 bases and J dropped 2; count of bases not matched to a gene: 9. The germline V gene encodes CDR1 KGHDR and CDR2 SFDVKD. CDR3 size: 16 residues. This CDR3 reads CATSGSAGEPTDTQYF. The DNA of the CDR3 is TGTGCCACCAGTGGAAGTGCGGGGGAGCCCACAGATACGCAGTATTTT.